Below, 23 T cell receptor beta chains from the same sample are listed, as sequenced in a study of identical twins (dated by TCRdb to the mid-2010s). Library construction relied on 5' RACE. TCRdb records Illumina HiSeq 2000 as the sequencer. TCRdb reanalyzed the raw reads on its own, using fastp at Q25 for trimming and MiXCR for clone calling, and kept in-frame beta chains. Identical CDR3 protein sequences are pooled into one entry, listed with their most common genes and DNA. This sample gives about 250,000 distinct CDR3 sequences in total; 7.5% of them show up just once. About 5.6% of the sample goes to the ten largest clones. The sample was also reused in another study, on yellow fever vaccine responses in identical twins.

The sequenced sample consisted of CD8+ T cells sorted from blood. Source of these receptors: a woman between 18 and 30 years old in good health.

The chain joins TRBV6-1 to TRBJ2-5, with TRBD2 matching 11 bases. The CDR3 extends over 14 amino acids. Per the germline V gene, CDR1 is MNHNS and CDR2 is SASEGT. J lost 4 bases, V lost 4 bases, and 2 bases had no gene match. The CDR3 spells CASSVSGGVETQYF. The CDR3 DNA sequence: TGTGCCAGCAGTGTTAGCGGGGGGGTAGAGACCCAGTACTTC.

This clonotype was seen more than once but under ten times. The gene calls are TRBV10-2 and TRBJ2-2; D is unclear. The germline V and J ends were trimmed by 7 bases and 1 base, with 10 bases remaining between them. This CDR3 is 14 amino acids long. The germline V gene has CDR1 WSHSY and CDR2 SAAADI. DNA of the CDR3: TGCGCCAGCAAGGAACCCTTGAACACCGGGGAGCTGTTTTTT. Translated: CASKEPLNTGELFF.

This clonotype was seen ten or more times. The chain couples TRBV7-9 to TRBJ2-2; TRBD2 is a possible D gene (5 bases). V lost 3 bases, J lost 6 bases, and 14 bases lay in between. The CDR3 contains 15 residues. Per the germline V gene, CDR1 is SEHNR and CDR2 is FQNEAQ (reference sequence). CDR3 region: CASSLYLASAGELFF. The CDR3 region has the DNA TGTGCCAGCAGCTTGTATTTAGCGTCGGCCGGGGAGCTGTTTTTT.

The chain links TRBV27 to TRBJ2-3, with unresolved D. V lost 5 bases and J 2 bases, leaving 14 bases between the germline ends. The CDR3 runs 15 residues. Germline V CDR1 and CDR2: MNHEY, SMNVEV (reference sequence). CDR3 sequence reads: CASSLTRVVTDTQYF. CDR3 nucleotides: TGTGCCAGCAGTCTAACCCGAGTGGTCACAGATACGCAGTATTTT.

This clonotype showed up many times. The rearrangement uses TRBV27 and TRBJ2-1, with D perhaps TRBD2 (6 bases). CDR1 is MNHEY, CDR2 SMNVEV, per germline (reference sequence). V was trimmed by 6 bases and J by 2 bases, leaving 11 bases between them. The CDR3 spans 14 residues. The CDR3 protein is CASSGSGAYNEQFF. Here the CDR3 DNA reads TGTGCCAGCAGCGGTAGCGGCGCCTACAATGAGCAGTTCTTC.

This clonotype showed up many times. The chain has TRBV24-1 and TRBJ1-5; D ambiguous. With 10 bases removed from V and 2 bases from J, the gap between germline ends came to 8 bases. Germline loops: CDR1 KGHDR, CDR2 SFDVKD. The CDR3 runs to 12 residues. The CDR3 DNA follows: TGTGCCACGTCGGAGGGCAATCAGCCCCAGCATTTT. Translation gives CATSEGNQPQHF.

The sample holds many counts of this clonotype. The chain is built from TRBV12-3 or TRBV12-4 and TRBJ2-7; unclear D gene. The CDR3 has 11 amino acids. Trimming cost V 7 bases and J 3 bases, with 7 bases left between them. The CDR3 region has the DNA TGTGCCAGCACCTCCGGCTACGAGCAGTACTTC. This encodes CASTSGYEQYF.

This CDR3 is CASSYSGGVAAEQYF. The CDR3 nucleotides read TGTGCCAGCAGTTACTCCGGGGGGGTTGCCGCCGAGCAGTACTTC. The rearrangement joins TRBV6-5 to TRBJ2-7; 8 positions agree with TRBD2. The CDR3 is 15 residues long. The V segment lost 0 bases and the J segment 6 bases; nucleotides outside the gene matches: 7. The V gene's germline CDR1 is MNHEY and CDR2 SVGAGI.

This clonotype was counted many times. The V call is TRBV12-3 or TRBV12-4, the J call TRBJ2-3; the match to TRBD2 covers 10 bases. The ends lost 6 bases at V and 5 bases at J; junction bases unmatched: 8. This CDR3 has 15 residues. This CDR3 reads CASSDLAGVRDTQYF. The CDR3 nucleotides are TGTGCCAGCAGCGATCTAGCGGGAGTTAGAGATACGCAGTATTTT.

This CDR3 is CASSDPQIGDEQFF. As DNA, the CDR3 is TGTGCCAGCAGTGACCCCCAAATAGGGGATGAGCAGTTCTTC. The chain links TRBV2 to TRBJ2-1, with a weak D call TRBD1 (5 bases). CDR1 is SNHLY and CDR2 is FYNNEI in the germline V gene. This CDR3 contains 14 residues. V was shortened by 3 bases and J by 8 bases, with 14 bases between the two germline ends.

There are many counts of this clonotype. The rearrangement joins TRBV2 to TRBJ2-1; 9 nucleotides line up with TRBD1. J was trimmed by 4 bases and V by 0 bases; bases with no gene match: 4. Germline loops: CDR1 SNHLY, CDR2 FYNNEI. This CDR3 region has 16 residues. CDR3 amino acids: CASSEARGTGYNEQFF. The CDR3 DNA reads TGTGCCAGCAGTGAAGCGCGCGGGACAGGGTACAATGAGCAGTTCTTC.

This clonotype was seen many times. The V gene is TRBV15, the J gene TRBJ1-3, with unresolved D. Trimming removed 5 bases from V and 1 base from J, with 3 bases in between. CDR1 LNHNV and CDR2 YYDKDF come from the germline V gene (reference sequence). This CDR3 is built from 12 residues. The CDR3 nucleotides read TGTGCCACCAGCTCGTCTGGAAACACCATATATTTT. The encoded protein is CATSSSGNTIYF.

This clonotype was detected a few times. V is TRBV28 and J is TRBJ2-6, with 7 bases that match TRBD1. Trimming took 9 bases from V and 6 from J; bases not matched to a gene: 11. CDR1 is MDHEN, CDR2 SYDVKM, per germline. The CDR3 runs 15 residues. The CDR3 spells CASTGVVFEANVLTF. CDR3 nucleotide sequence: TGTGCCAGTACAGGGGTGGTTTTTGAGGCCAACGTCCTGACTTTC. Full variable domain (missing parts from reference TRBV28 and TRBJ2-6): DVKVTQSSRYLVKRTGEKVFLECVQDMDHENMFWYRQDPGLGLRLIYFSYDVKMKEKGDIPEGYSVSREKKERFSLILESASTNQTSMYLCASTGVVFEANVLTFGAGSRLTVL.

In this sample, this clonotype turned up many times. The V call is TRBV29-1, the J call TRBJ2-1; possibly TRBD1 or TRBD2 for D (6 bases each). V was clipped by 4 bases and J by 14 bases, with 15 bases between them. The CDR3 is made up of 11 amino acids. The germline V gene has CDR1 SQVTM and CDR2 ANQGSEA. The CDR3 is CSVGVAEGEFF. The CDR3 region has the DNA TGCAGCGTTGGGGTAGCGGAGGGGGAGTTCTTC.

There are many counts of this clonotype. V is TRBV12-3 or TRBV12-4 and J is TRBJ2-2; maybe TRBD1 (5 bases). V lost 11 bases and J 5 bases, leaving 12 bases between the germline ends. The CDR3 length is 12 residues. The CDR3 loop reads CAASRGTGELFF. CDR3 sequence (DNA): TGTGCCGCCTCTAGGGGTACCGGGGAGCTGTTTTTT.

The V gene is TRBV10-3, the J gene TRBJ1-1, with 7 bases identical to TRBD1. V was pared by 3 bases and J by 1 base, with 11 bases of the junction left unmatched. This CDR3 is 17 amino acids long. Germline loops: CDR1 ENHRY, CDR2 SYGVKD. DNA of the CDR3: TGTGCCATCAGTGACCCCCGGGACAGAAGACCGAACACTGAAGCTTTCTTT. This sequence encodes CAISDPRDRRPNTEAFF.

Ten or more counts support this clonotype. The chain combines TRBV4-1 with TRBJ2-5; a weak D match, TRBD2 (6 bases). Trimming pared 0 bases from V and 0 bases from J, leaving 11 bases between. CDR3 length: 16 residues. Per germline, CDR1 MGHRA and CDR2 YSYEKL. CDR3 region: CASSQDYRGNQETQYF. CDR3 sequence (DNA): TGCGCCAGCAGCCAAGATTATCGGGGGAACCAAGAGACCCAGTACTTC.

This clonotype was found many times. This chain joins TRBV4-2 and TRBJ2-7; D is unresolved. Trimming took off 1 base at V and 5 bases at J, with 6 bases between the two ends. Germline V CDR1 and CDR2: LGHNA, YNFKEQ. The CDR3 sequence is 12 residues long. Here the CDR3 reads CASSQVGNEQYF. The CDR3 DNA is TGTGCCAGCAGCCAAGTCGGCAACGAGCAGTACTTC.

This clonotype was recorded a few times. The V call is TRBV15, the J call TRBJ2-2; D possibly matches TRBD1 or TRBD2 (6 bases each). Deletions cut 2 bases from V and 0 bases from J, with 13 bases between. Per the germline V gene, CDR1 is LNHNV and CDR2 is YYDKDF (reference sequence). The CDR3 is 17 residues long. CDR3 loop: CATSRLPGGPNTGELFF. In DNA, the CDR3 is TGTGCCACCAGCAGACTTCCCGGGGGCCCGAACACCGGGGAGCTGTTTTTT.

The CDR3 loop is CASSQGSQGKNQPQHF. In nucleotides, the CDR3 is TGTGCCAGCAGCCAGGGGTCCCAGGGAAAAAATCAGCCCCAGCATTTT. The chain carries TRBV7-8 and TRBJ1-5; D is perhaps TRBD1 (6 bases). This CDR3 has 16 amino acids. From germline, CDR1 is SGHVS and CDR2 FQNEAQ. Trimming pared 5 bases from V and 4 bases from J, leaving 18 bases between.

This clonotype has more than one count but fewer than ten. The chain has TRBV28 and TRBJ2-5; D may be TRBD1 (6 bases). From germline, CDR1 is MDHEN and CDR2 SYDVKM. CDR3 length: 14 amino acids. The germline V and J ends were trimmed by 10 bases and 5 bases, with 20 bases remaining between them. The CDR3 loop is CAITRGRGGETQYF. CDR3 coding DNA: TGTGCCATCACTCGAGGCAGGGGTGGGGAGACCCAGTACTTC.

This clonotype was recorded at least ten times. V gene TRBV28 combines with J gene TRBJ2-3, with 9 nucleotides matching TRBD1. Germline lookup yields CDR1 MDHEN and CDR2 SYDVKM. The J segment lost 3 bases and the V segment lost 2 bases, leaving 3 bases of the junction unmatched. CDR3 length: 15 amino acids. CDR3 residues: CASSLNGQGTDTQYF. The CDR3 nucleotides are TGTGCCAGCAGTTTAAATGGACAGGGGACAGATACGCAGTATTTT. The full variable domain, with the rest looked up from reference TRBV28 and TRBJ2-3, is DVKVTQSSRYLVKRTGEKVFLECVQDMDHENMFWYRQDPGLGLRLIYFSYDVKMKEKGDIPEGYSVSREKKERFSLILESASTNQTSMYLCASSLNGQGTDTQYFGPGTRLTVL.

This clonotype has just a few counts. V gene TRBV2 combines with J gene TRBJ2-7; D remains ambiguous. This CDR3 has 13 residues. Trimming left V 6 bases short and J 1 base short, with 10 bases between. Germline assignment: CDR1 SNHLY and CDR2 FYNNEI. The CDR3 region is CASRGMNSYEQYF. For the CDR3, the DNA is TGTGCCAGCAGGGGGATGAATTCCTACGAGCAGTACTTC.